The source of this T cell receptor (beta chain) is a study of blood T cell repertoires in COVID-19. Germline lookup yields CDR1 SGHRS and CDR2 YFSETQ. The length of the CDR3 is 14 residues. Trimming took off 1 base at V and 0 bases at J, with 6 bases between the two ends. TCRdb keeps only in-frame clones here, not all; method: immunoSEQ multiplex PCR. This sample has more than 50,000 clones, with 73% found just once. The TCR was taken from a woman in her sixties or seventies with acute or convalescent COVID-19. The chain employs TRBV5-1 and TRBJ2-3; the D is unclear. What was sequenced was peripheral blood. For the CDR3, the DNA is TGCGCCAGCAGCTTGACCCAGAGCACAGATACGCAGTATTTT. Its protein is CASSLTQSTDTQYF.